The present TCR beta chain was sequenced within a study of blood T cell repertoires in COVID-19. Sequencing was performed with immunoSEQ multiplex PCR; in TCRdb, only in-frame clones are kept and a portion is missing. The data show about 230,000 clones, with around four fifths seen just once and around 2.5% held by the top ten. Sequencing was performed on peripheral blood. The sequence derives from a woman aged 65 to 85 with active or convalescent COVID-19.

The CDR3 DNA reads as TGTGCCACCAGTGATTTAGGACGGGGAAGCAATGAGCAGTTCTTC. It codes for CATSDLGRGSNEQFF. V gene TRBV24-1 combines with J gene TRBJ2-1; the D gene is possibly TRBD2 (5 bases). Trimming took 1 base from V and 6 from J, leaving 12 bases between them. Germline lookup yields CDR1 KGHDR and CDR2 SFDVKD. The CDR3 runs to 15 residues.